This record concerns one T cell receptor (beta chain) sequence. No count is recorded, though its frequency marks this clonotype as medium-sized (0.01 to 0.1%). The antigen it binds to is not known. Sequences LNHDA (CDR1) and SQIVND (CDR2) are obtained from the germline V gene (reference sequence). The CDR3 runs 13 amino acids, cysteine and phenylalanine included. DNA was not recorded. This specimen belongs to a study of GPR56 and killer-like receptors on CD4 memory cells (dated by TCRdb to about 2019). Regarding the complete study: It was proposed in the study that human CD4+ memory T-cell differentiation and cytokine production potential are marked by progressive acquisition of KLRB1, KLRG1, GPR56 and then KLRF1. The healthy blood donors were described in the study as age-matched to the liver disease patients, whose median age was nearly 70 years. Points the paper makes about the study in general: Clones dominating late populations 4 and 5 were also found in early populations 1 and 2, and this finding was taken by the authors as evidence for linear differentiation. Overlap of TCR repertoires was especially pronounced between late populations 4 and 5, and partly extended to population 3. Rather than full repertoires, the diversity and similarity analyses used only the 100 most expanded clones in each population. Clonal frequency started low in the marker-negative population and rose progressively along the proposed pathway, while TCRbeta diversity decreased accordingly.

Before TCRbeta sequencing, fluorescence-activated cell sorting was used to enrich five KLR/GPR56-defined CD4+ populations. To test a linear memory differentiation pathway, TCRbeta repertoires were sequenced from five CD4+ T-cell subsets defined by expression of KLRB1, KLRG1, GPR56 and KLRF1. TCR-sequenced cells came from peripheral blood of healthy control individuals, reported as five donors in the TCRbeta analysis figure. The researchers collected heparinized peripheral blood and processed every sample within one hour of retrieval. To isolate peripheral blood mononuclear cells, blood was diluted 1:2 in PBS and put through Biocoll density gradient centrifugation at room temperature. Before flow sorting, CD4+ T cells were enriched from freshly isolated PBMCs by magnetic sorting with anti-CD4 MicroBeads. A BD FACSAria II was used to sort CD4+ T cells enriched from PBMCs of healthy donors according to marker expression. Surface staining used anti-KLRB1 clone 191B8, anti-KLRF1 clone 4A4.D10 and anti-KLRG1 clone REA261 antibodies from Miltenyi Biotec.

The instrument was an Illumina HiSeq 2500. The recombined TCRbeta locus was amplified by a previously published PCR protocol to build sequencing libraries. The paper's processing steps were these. Any read whose average quality score fell below 30 was discarded, and IMSEQ was used to process the reads that remained. Each clonotype was defined by the combination of Vbeta gene, Jbeta gene and CDR3 amino acid sequence. The Morisita-Horn index, computed on the top 100 expanded clones, was used to measure repertoire overlap between populations. Renyi diversity profiles calculated on the top 100 expanded clones were used to assess clonal diversity. TCRdb reprocessed the reads and provides one entry for every CDR3 protein sequence; no DNA is given. TCRdb's processing, not the authors' own work, is the source of the V and J calls. The sample table on file contains around 2,500 distinct CDR3 sequences. The ten top clones hold more than 4% of the sample.

The receptor was derived from a human donor in good health. Sequences were obtained from memory CD4+ T cells from blood. The rearranged chain carries TRBV19 and TRBJ1-1. The CDR3 is CASSIMRNTEAFF.